The next 11 T cell receptor beta chains were all read from a single sample in a study of tumor-infiltrating lymphocytes in primary liver carcinoma. Blood RNA originated from unsorted whole blood, with germline DNA additionally extracted. A constant-region primer primed TCR beta cDNA synthesis from 400 to 550 ng of total RNA. Each TCR beta library was derived from three nested multiplex PCR rounds that employed slightly modified ARM-PCR. Use of TRBV1-TRBV30 forward primers with a C-beta reverse primer characterized the first two PCR rounds, which lasted 10 cycles each. Using its own MiXCR run on the multiplex PCR reads, TCRdb lists one record per CDR3 protein. The sample contains 310,000 or so distinct CDR3 sequences, roughly three fifths of which appear only once. Sequenced material: peripheral blood. All receptors come from a woman aged 30 to 39 with primary liver carcinoma and hepatitis B virus infection.

As to this clonotype: Its ends do not fully match the called genes, so a read error is possible. The rearrangement links TRBV14 to TRBJ2-1, with TRBD2 identical over 11 bases. The CDR3 covers 19 residues. Looked up from germline, CDR1 is SGHDN and CDR2 is FVKESK. This CDR3 reads CTSSKGLAGLIKRDNEQFF. Here the CDR3 DNA reads TGTACCAGCAGCAAAGGACTAGCGGGTCTAATAAAGAGGGACAATGAGCAGTTCTTC.

To note about this clonotype: A read error may explain this, as a much larger clone is one base away. No conserved phenylalanine or tryptophan ends this CDR3, so it is likely a read error. This chain joins TRBV10-1 and TRBJ2-1; weak D call: TRBD2 (6 bases). The CDR3 runs to 15 residues. Trimming left V 5 bases short and J 2 bases short, with 13 bases between. CDR1 and CDR2 (germline): WNHNN, SYGVQD (reference sequence). The CDR3 protein is CASSKGLDTYNEQFL. CDR3 DNA sequence: TGCGCCAGCAGTAAGGGACTGGATACCTACAATGAGCAGTTCCTC.

This chain joins TRBV5-1 and TRBJ2-4; a possible D gene is TRBD1 (7 bases). V was cut by 0 bases and J by 9 bases, with 16 bases left in between. CDR3 length: 15 amino acids. Germline V CDR1 and CDR2: SGHRS, YFSETQ. CDR3 sequence: CASSLGDSSGGIQYF. CDR3 nucleotide sequence: TGCGCCAGCAGCTTGGGGGACAGTTCCGGGGGCATTCAGTACTTC. Filled out from reference TRBV5-1 and TRBJ2-4, the complete variable domain reads KAGVTQTPRYLIKTRGQQVTLSCSPISGHRSVSWYQQTPGQGLQFLFEYFSETQRNKGNFPGRFSGRQFSNSRSEMNVSTLELGDSALYLCASSLGDSSGGIQYFGAGTRLSVL.

A note on this clonotype: One base away lies a much larger clone, so this may be a sequencing read error. The chain links TRBV4-2 to TRBJ2-7; 9 bases line up with TRBD2. The germline gives CDR1 LGHNA, CDR2 YNFKEQ. The CDR3 extends over 18 amino acids. CDR3 sequence reads: CACSQGPSGTKVGYEQYF. The CDR3 nucleotides read TGTGCCTGCAGCCAAGGTCCTAGCGGGACGAAAGTGGGCTACGAGCAGTACTTC.

A note on this clonotype: A junction boundary mismatches the germline segment, possibly from a read error. The J gene is TRBJ2-1, the V gene TRBV11-2; D is possibly TRBD1 or TRBD2 (5 bases each). CDR1 is SGHAT and CDR2 is FQNNGV in the germline V gene. The CDR3 extends over 12 amino acids. CDR3: CASSSADNKQFF. The CDR3 coding sequence is TGTGCCAGCAGCTCAGCGGACAATAAGCAGTTCTTC.

Concerning this clonotype: A much larger clone is a single base away; this may be a read error. The gene calls are TRBV6-1 and TRBJ2-5; 8 nucleotides agree with TRBD1. The CDR3 has 15 residues. CDR1 is MNHNS and CDR2 is SASEGT in the germline V gene. The CDR3 loop reads CASSLTGAYQETHYF. The CDR3 DNA reads TGTGCCAGCAGCCTGACAGGGGCCTACCAAGAGACCCACTACTTC.

This clonotype was recorded once. The CDR3 region has the DNA TGTGCCAGCTCACCACCGAGCGGGAGGGCCCGCGGGGACGAGCAGTACTTC. Protein product: CASSPPSGRARGDEQYF. J is TRBJ2-7 and V is TRBV18; TRBD2 matches at 10 bases. V gave up 0 bases and J gave up 5 bases; unmatched junction bases: 10. CDR1 is KGHSH, CDR2 LQKENI, per germline. The CDR3 is made up of 17 amino acids.

In its sample, this clonotype was seen a few times. The V call is TRBV28, the J call TRBJ2-3; D is unresolved. The CDR3 extends over 12 amino acids. Trimming cost V 6 bases and J 4 bases, with 8 bases left between them. Germline CDR1 and CDR2: MDHEN and SYDVKM. CDR3 DNA: TGTGCCAGCAGCGCCGGCGCAGATACGCAGTATTTT. Translation gives CASSAGADTQYF. The full variable domain, in which reference TRBV28 and TRBJ2-3 provide the parts outside the CDR3, is DVKVTQSSRYLVKRTGEKVFLECVQDMDHENMFWYRQDPGLGLRLIYFSYDVKMKEKGDIPEGYSVSREKKERFSLILESASTNQTSMYLCASSAGADTQYFGPGTRLTVL.

A remark on this clonotype: This clone may be a read error of a much larger clone one base away. The J gene is TRBJ1-2, the V gene TRBV5-4, with D uncertain. The CDR3 has 13 residues. CDR1 and CDR2 from the germline V gene are SGHNT and YYREEE (reference sequence). The V end was cut by 4 bases, the J end by 8 bases, with 15 bases between. CDR3 nucleotides: TGTGCCAGCAGCACCCAGGCAATGGGGGGCTACACCTTC. Protein: CASSTQAMGGYTF.

On this clonotype: At one boundary the junction diverges from the germline segment, which might be a read error. The chain joins TRBV11-3 to TRBJ2-1; D is possibly TRBD2 (7 bases). The CDR3 consists of 15 residues. The germline CDR1 and CDR2 sequences are SGHNT and YENEEA. This CDR3 reads CASSLTGGLVNEQLF. The CDR3, as DNA: TGTGCCAGCAGCTTAACCGGGGGGCTGGTAAATGAGCAGCTCTTC.

This clonotype was counted a single time. The conserved phenylalanine or tryptophan normally closing the CDR3 is absent here, so this likely arose from a read error. The V gene is TRBV11-2, the J gene TRBJ2-5, with no clear D. CDR1 and CDR2 (germline): SGHAT, FQNNGV. The CDR3 runs to 13 residues. The CDR3 sequence is CASNLRRQETQYL. The CDR3 coding sequence is TGTGCCAGCAACTTAAGAAGGCAAGAGACCCAGTACCTC.